This T cell receptor beta chain was captured by sequencing in a study of blood T cell repertoires in COVID-19 (dated by TCRdb to about 2020). Looking at the study overall: Samples from collaborators originated in the United States, Italy and Spain and spanned both the acute and convalescent phases of COVID-19. Subjects who had been exposed to COVID-19, were actively infected with it, or had recovered from it provided the deeply sampled blood TCRbeta repertoires that made up the dataset. The material from the prospective study consisted of cDNA or gDNA derived from T cells, B-cell-depleted T cells, or PBMCs. The samples were drawn from the first 160 participants of the ongoing ImmuneRACE study and from 1,254 subjects provided by 6 global collaborators. A freely available public database, intended as a resource for researchers studying the immune response to SARS-CoV-2, is where the repertoires were released. Nearly every sample came with metadata listing a de-identified subject ID, COVID-19 status, age in years and sex. Where HLA class I and class II types were available, the types were taken from metadata supplied by the sample provider, not from assay-based typing. The research as a whole found: The amount of clinical and demographic metadata varied by source and participant and was provided uncurated.

This clone was observed a handful of times. No antigen is known for it. No qualities accompany the bases; no much larger clone lies one base away. The immunoSEQ Assay, a bias-controlled multiplex PCR, was used to amplify TCRbeta CDR3 regions from genomic DNA. Concerning the study's data processing: The number of nucleated cells in each sample was estimated by amplification of reference gene primers within the assay. To quantify the absolute abundance of each unique TCRbeta CDR3 rearrangement, sequence reads were collapsed and filtered. For each sample, productive Simpson clonality was calculated as the square root of Simpson's diversity index over productive rearrangements. In its TCRdb copy, this immuneACCESS table keeps in-frame sequences only and misses some clones. Where compared with another copy, unresolved V genes explain less than half of these, and the others have no known cause. D and trimming were read from the DNA, whereas the V and J calls and clone size are those reported in that table. Within this sample are 200,000 to 250,000 clones, with under 90% of them counted one time only. Clones ranked in the top ten supply around 9% of the sample.

Participants in the prospective study were enrolled through a virtual design, were aged 18 to 89 years, and lived in 24 United States geographic areas. In the prospective study, cohorts were assigned on the basis of participant-reported clinical history obtained from a screening survey and a study questionnaire. Each participant in the prospective study had whole blood, serum and a nasopharyngeal or oropharyngeal swab collected by mobile phlebotomists. Over an approximately 2-month period, participants in the prospective study had the option of providing additional blood draws and questionnaires. Before DNA extraction, blood samples from the prospective study were shipped at room temperature or frozen. CDR3 length: 15 amino acids, cysteine to phenylalanine. Only the CDR3 DNA is retained, 45 bases long and in frame from the first base. According to the germline V gene, CDR1 reads MDHEN and CDR2 reads SYDVKM. At the junction V is shortened by 2 bases and J by 3 bases; bases outside the gene matches: 5.

Sequenced: PBMCs or T cells enriched from blood (not recorded which). This chain is built from TRBV28 and TRBJ2-7; TRBD2 fits 9 bases in the junction. This clonotype originated in a woman between 45 and 60 years old with acute COVID-19. The DNA is as follows: TGTGCCAGCAGTTTAGGCGGGGGGGCCAGCTACGAGCAGTACTTC. It translates to CASSLGGGASYEQYF.